This entry lists 5 T cell receptor beta chains sequenced from one sample in a study of blood T cell repertoires in COVID-19. The assay was immunoSEQ multiplex PCR, and TCRdb's table has in-frame clones only and misses some. The sample records 97,000 or so clones, roughly 82% being singletons. The sample taken for sequencing was peripheral blood. The source is a man aged 70 or older with active or convalescent COVID-19.

The chain recombines TRBV10-1 with TRBJ2-7; D ambiguous. CDR1 is WNHNN, CDR2 SYGVQD, per germline (reference sequence). The CDR3 extends over 14 amino acids. Trimming left V 2 bases short and J 5 bases short, with 13 bases between. The CDR3 spells CASSETPSNHEQYF. The CDR3 coding sequence is TGCGCCAGCAGTGAGACACCCTCGAACCACGAGCAGTACTTC.

This clone appeared a single time. This rearrangement joins TRBV19 to TRBJ1-1; no clear D. The germline V gene has CDR1 LNHDA and CDR2 SQIVND (reference sequence). V lost 8 bases, J lost 0 bases, and 10 bases lay in between. The CDR3 covers 13 residues. The CDR3 region is CASCRVMNTEAFF. DNA of the CDR3: TGTGCCAGTTGCCGGGTTATGAACACTGAAGCTTTCTTT.

The chain is built from TRBV5-1 and TRBJ2-5, with D tentatively TRBD1 (6 bases). This CDR3 has 14 amino acids. Germline-derived CDR1 and CDR2 are SGHRS and YFSETQ. The V gene lost 6 bases and the J gene lost 4 bases, with 16 bases spanning the gap. The CDR3 coding sequence is TGCGCCAGCACCCTCTTAGGGGGTGGAGAGACCCAGTACTTC. This gives the protein CASTLLGGGETQYF.

V gene TRBV24-1 combines with J gene TRBJ2-3, with D possibly being TRBD1 (6 bases). The V end lost 5 bases, the J end lost 3 bases, and 14 bases lay between the germline ends. This CDR3 contains 15 residues. From germline, CDR1 is KGHDR and CDR2 SFDVKD. In DNA, the CDR3 is TGTGCCACCAGTGCCAATCAGGGGAATACAGATACGCAGTATTTT. It yields the protein CATSANQGNTDTQYF.

The chain links TRBV4-1 to TRBJ2-7; 7 bases agree with TRBD2. The V and J ends lost 0 bases and 5 bases, in that order; junction bases with no gene match: 7. This CDR3 comprises 15 residues. Germline loops: CDR1 MGHRA, CDR2 YSYEKL. The DNA for the CDR3 is TGCGCCAGCAGCCAAGATAGCGGGCTCTACAACGAGCAGTACTTC. This encodes CASSQDSGLYNEQYF.